This is a list of T cell receptor beta chains from one sample in a study of blood T cell repertoires in COVID-19. TCRdb's table, derived via immunoSEQ multiplex PCR, lists solely in-frame clones and lacks some. Among around 160,000 clones listed, 80% to 90% were seen once. Material: peripheral blood. The receptor source for this set is a man between 18 and 35 years old with COVID-19, enrolled during active disease. CDR3s include the opening cysteine and the closing phenylalanine or tryptophan. The D gene is left open where the match is weak. The listing skips clone size in some rows; elsewhere it reads once, few, many or a size class.

TRBJ2-1 | . | TRBV9 | TRBD1 | CASSYTGTGVINEQFF | TGTGCCAGCAGCTATACCGGGACAGGGGTTATCAATGAGCAGTTCTTC
TRBJ2-7 | once | TRBV29-1 | . | CSVGTRGEQYF | TGCAGCGTCGGGACTCGGGGCGAGCAGTACTTC
TRBJ2-1 | many | TRBV6-6 | . | CASSSRPDEEFF | TGTGCCAGCAGTTCCCGCCCCGACGAGGAGTTCTTC
TRBJ2-1 | . | TRBV5-1 | . | CASSLVSPGSDEQFF | TGCGCCAGCAGCTTGGTGTCCCCGGGGTCCGATGAGCAGTTCTTC
TRBJ2-5 | . | TRBV28 | TRBD2 | CASSYGGTSGGQETQYF | TGTGCCAGCAGCTACGGGGGGACTAGCGGGGGACAAGAGACCCAGTACTTC
TRBJ2-3 | . | TRBV6-5 | TRBD2 | CASSFGLATDTQYF | TGTGCCAGCAGCTTCGGACTAGCGACAGATACGCAGTATTTT
TRBJ2-7 | . | TRBV4-2 | . | CASSPGSSSYEQYF | TGTGCCAGCAGCCCGGGGAGTAGCTCCTACGAGCAGTACTTC
TRBJ2-7 | . | TRBV19 | . | CASSFSVASYEQYF | TGTGCCAGTAGTTTTTCCGTGGCCTCCTACGAGCAGTACTTC
TRBJ2-2 | . | TRBV4-2 | . | CASSQDLGGPTNTGELFF | TGTGCCAGCAGCCAAGATCTCGGGGGACCAACGAACACCGGGGAGCTGTTTTTT
TRBJ2-1 | . | TRBV2 | TRBD1 | CASSEWGQGIDEQFF | TGTGCCAGCAGTGAATGGGGACAGGGTATAGATGAGCAGTTCTTC
TRBJ1-4 | . | TRBV28 | . | CASSQGVREKLLF | TGTGCCAGCAGTCAAGGGGTACGAGAAAAACTGCTTTTT
TRBJ2-4 | . | TRBV14 | TRBD1 | CASSHGSGTGIRNIQYF | TGTGCCAGCAGCCACGGTTCCGGGACAGGGATTAGAAACATTCAGTACTTC
TRBJ2-7 | . | TRBV14 | TRBD2 | CASSQGLAVAYEQYF | TGTGCCAGCAGCCAAGGCCTAGCGGTCGCGTACGAGCAGTACTTC
TRBJ2-4 | . | TRBV4-3 | TRBD1 | CASSQETGGLGNIQYF | TGCGCCAGCAGCCAGGAGACAGGGGGCTTGGGAAACATTCAGTACTTC
TRBJ2-2 | . | TRBV5-5 | TRBD2 | CASSSGLANGELFF | TGTGCCAGCAGCTCGGGACTAGCGAACGGGGAGCTGTTTTTT
TRBJ1-2 | . | TRBV15 | TRBD1 | CATSRDLGQYGYTF | TGTGCCACCAGCAGAGATTTGGGACAGTATGGCTACACCTTC
TRBJ2-7 | . | TRBV27 | TRBD1 | CASSLLRIGTVDEQYF | TGTGCCAGCAGTTTACTTCGGATCGGGACAGTCGACGAGCAGTACTTC
TRBJ2-1 | . | TRBV5-6 | TRBD2 | CASSWGTSGIISDEQFF | TGTGCCAGCAGCTGGGGGACTAGCGGGATAATCTCAGATGAGCAGTTCTTC
TRBJ2-7 | . | TRBV18 | TRBD2 | CASSLGLAGYSYEQYF | TGTGCCAGCTCACTGGGACTAGCGGGTTACTCCTACGAGCAGTACTTC
TRBJ1-2 | few | TRBV18 | TRBD1 | CASSPAGGAAGYTF | TGTGCCAGCTCACCCGCAGGGGGCGCGGCGGGCTACACCTTC
TRBJ1-1 | . | TRBV10-3 | TRBD1 | CAIRPPGGANTEAFF | TGTGCCATCAGGCCCCCAGGGGGAGCGAACACTGAAGCTTTCTTT
TRBJ2-7 | . | TRBV7-9 | . | CASSTVAGEQYF | TGTGCCAGCAGCACGGTCGCGGGGGAGCAGTACTTC
TRBJ2-3 | . | TRBV3-1/TRBV3-2 | TRBD1 | CASSIRTGSDTQYF | TGTGCCAGCAGCATCAGGACAGGGTCAGATACGCAGTATTTT
TRBJ1-6 | . | TRBV15 | . | CATSRAGTVGPRNSPLHF | TGTGCCACCAGCAGAGCGGGGACTGTGGGACCGAGAAATTCACCCCTCCACTTT
TRBJ1-1 | few | TRBV6-6 | . | CASSYSRVNTEAFF | TGTGCCAGCAGTTACTCGAGGGTGAACACTGAAGCTTTCTTT
TRBJ1-6 | . | TRBV4-3 | . | CASSQSQKSYNSPLHF | TGCGCCAGCAGCCAGTCACAGAAGTCTTATAATTCACCCCTCCACTTT
TRBJ1-3 | once | TRBV28 | . | CASQTVSGNTIYF | TGTGCCAGCCAGACAGTCTCTGGAAACACCATATATTTT
TRBJ1-2 | . | TRBV30 | TRBD1 | CAWSRKGAGYGYTF | TGTGCCTGGAGTCGGAAGGGGGCAGGCTATGGCTACACCTTC
TRBJ2-3 | . | TRBV5-4 | TRBD2 | CASSTGGLAGGHTDTQYF | TGTGCCAGCTCTACGGGGGGACTAGCGGGAGGTCACACAGATACGCAGTATTTT
TRBJ2-7 | . | TRBV7-2 | TRBD1 | CASSSRQGLRDEQYF | TGTGCCAGCAGCTCTAGACAGGGCCTGAGGGACGAGCAGTACTTC
TRBJ1-6 | . | TRBV6-2/TRBV6-3 | . | CASSSPRGTPLHF | TGTGCCAGCAGTTCCCCCAGGGGTACACCCCTCCACTTT
TRBJ1-2 | . | TRBV21-1 | . | CASSTGTGGEGYTF | TGTGCCAGCAGCACGGGGACAGGGGGGGAAGGCTACACCTTC
TRBJ1-2 | . | TRBV28 | . | CASRTAYGYTF | TGTGCCAGCAGGACAGCATATGGCTACACCTTC
TRBJ2-7 | . | TRBV7-2 | . | CASSLGGIYEQYF | TGTGCCAGCAGCTTGGGGGGTATTTACGAGCAGTACTTC
TRBJ2-1 | once | TRBV6-2/TRBV6-3 | TRBD2 | CASSYSQGGYNEQFF | TGTGCCAGCAGTTACTCTCAGGGAGGGTACAATGAGCAGTTCTTC
TRBJ2-2 | . | TRBV9 | . | CASNPEGTGELFF | TGTGCCAGCAACCCAGAGGGCACCGGGGAGCTGTTTTTT
TRBJ2-1 | . | TRBV4-2 | TRBD2 | CASSHPPSGPSSYNEQFF | TGTGCCAGCAGCCATCCTCCTAGCGGCCCGAGCTCCTACAATGAGCAGTTCTTC
TRBJ2-3 | . | TRBV5-1 | . | CASSLAGLGTDTQYF | TGCGCCAGCAGCTTGGCCGGACTCGGCACAGATACGCAGTATTTT
TRBJ1-2 | . | TRBV4-3 | . | CASSPQPGVSYGYTF | TGCGCCAGCAGCCCTCAGCCCGGGGTTTCCTATGGCTACACCTTC
TRBJ1-5 | . | TRBV4-1 | . | CASSQGGGYSNQPQHF | TGCGCCAGCAGCCAAGGTGGAGGGTATAGCAATCAGCCCCAGCATTTT
TRBJ1-3 | once | TRBV4-3 | . | CASSQVNTGNTIYF | TGCGCCAGCAGCCAAGTAAATACTGGAAACACCATATATTTT
TRBJ1-1 | . | TRBV5-1 | . | CASSARPAVNTEAFF | TGCGCCAGCAGCGCACGACCCGCGGTGAACACTGAAGCTTTCTTT
TRBJ2-5 | . | TRBV6-5 | . | CASIRTEGGETQYF | TGTGCCAGCATCCGAACAGAGGGGGGGGAGACCCAGTACTTC
TRBJ1-4 | . | TRBV20-1 | . | CSASLFQGPNEKLFF | TGCAGTGCTAGTTTATTTCAGGGCCCTAATGAAAAACTGTTTTTT
TRBJ2-5 | . | TRBV5-5 | . | CASSLGLGGTQYF | TGTGCCAGCAGCTTGGGACTAGGAGGAACCCAGTACTTC
TRBJ2-7 | . | TRBV2 | . | CASSGGGDPRSYEQYF | TGTGCCAGCTCGGGCGGAGGGGACCCCCGGTCCTACGAGCAGTACTTC
TRBJ1-5 | . | TRBV28 | TRBD1 | CASSNSGGWQPQHF | TGTGCCAGCAGTAACTCAGGGGGTTGGCAGCCCCAGCATTTT
TRBJ1-2 | . | TRBV5-6 | TRBD1 | CASSLGDRGYGYTF | TGTGCCAGCAGCTTGGGGGACAGGGGGTATGGCTACACCTTC
TRBJ2-1 | . | TRBV19 | TRBD1 | CASTRDSYGYNEQFF | TGTGCCAGTACCCGGGACAGCTACGGATACAATGAGCAGTTCTTC
TRBJ2-1 | . | TRBV7-8 | . | CASSRPRAKPDNEQFF | TGTGCCAGCAGCCGTCCGAGGGCAAAGCCTGACAATGAGCAGTTCTTC
TRBJ2-1 | . | TRBV29-1 | TRBD2 | CSVEAASGYYNEQFF | TGCAGCGTTGAAGCGGCTAGCGGATACTACAATGAGCAGTTCTTC
TRBJ2-7 | . | TRBV7-8 | TRBD2 | CASAESSGVPYEQYF | TGTGCCAGCGCGGAATCTAGCGGGGTTCCCTACGAGCAGTACTTC
TRBJ2-7 | once | TRBV7-2 | . | CASSLGGGYEQYF | TGTGCCAGCAGCTTAGGGGGAGGCTACGAGCAGTACTTC
TRBJ1-1 | . | TRBV5-4 | . | CASSLGAEAFF | TGTGCCAGCAGCTTAGGGGCTGAAGCTTTCTTT
TRBJ2-2 | . | TRBV11-2 | . | CASSLVLNTGELFF | TGTGCCAGCAGCTTAGTACTAAACACCGGGGAGCTGTTTTTT
TRBJ2-2 | . | TRBV19 | . | CASSIPYPRTGELFF | TGTGCCAGTAGTATTCCCTATCCGAGGACCGGGGAGCTGTTTTTT
TRBJ1-5 | . | TRBV7-6 | TRBD1 | CASSPGQDSNQPQHF | TGTGCCAGCAGCCCCGGACAGGATAGCAATCAGCCCCAGCATTTT
TRBJ2-7 | . | TRBV11-2 | . | CASLWAHEQYF | TGTGCCAGCCTTTGGGCCCACGAGCAGTACTTC
TRBJ2-1 | . | TRBV7-9 | . | CARGGTGDNEQFF | TGTGCCAGGGGGGGAACCGGAGACAATGAGCAGTTCTTC